This is a list of T cell receptor beta chains from one sample in a study of CD8+CD57+ T cells in acquired aplastic anemia. TCRdb independently ran MiXCR on the reads; one entry per CDR3 protein. The sample has some 170,000 distinct CDR3 sequences, less than 60% seen once. The source material was sorted CD4+, CD8+, or CD8+CD57+ T cells (not recorded which) from PBMCs. The receptors shown here come from a human donor with aplastic anemia. The CDR3 runs from the conserved cysteine through the conserved F or W. Fields, in order: D gene, clone size, J gene, V gene, CDR3 protein, CDR3 DNA. A D gene is named only where the DNA matches it firmly. Clone size is stated in some rows and not others, as once, few, many or a class when expanded.

TRBD1	NA	TRBJ1-6	TRBV20-1	CSARVTGPNSPLHF	TGCAGTGCTAGAGTGACAGGGCCTAATTCACCCCTCCACTTT
NA	NA	TRBJ1-6	TRBV20-1	CSAHRAGGSPLHF	TGCAGTGCCCACAGGGCGGGCGGATCACCCCTCCACTTT
TRBD1	few	TRBJ1-2	TRBV11-2	CASSSGQGANCGYTF	TGTGCCAGCAGCTCGGGACAGGGAGCTAACTGTGGCTACACCTTC
NA	NA	TRBJ1-1	TRBV29-1	CSVARHGNTEAFF	TGCAGCGTTGCCCGACACGGGAACACTGAAGCTTTCTTT
NA	NA	TRBJ1-5	TRBV24-1	CATSEGSWGNQPQHF	TGTGCCACCAGTGAAGGGTCGTGGGGCAATCAGCCCCAGCATTTT
NA	NA	TRBJ1-1	TRBV6-1	CASIIRDRGTEAFF	TGTGCCAGCATCATAAGGGACCGTGGCACTGAAGCTTTCTTT
TRBD1	NA	TRBJ2-2	TRBV6-1	CACDRDTGELFF	TGTGCCTGTGACAGGGACACCGGGGAGCTGTTTTTT
NA	few	TRBJ1-6	TRBV7-2	CASSFAGHNSPLHF	TGTGCCAGCAGCTTTGCGGGACACAATTCACCCCTCCACTTT
TRBD1	few	TRBJ1-2	TRBV5-1	CASSLASQGVSKSYGYTF	TGCGCCAGCAGCTTGGCGTCGCAGGGGGTTTCAAAATCATATGGCTACACCTTC
NA	many	TRBJ2-3	TRBV5-1	CASSREGVPDTQYF	TGCGCCAGCTCCAGGGAGGGGGTACCAGATACGCAGTATTTT
TRBD2	few	TRBJ2-7	TRBV7-8	CASSSGLAVPYEQYF	TGTGCCAGCAGCTCGGGACTAGCGGTCCCCTACGAGCAGTACTTC
NA	few	TRBJ1-2	TRBV6-1	CASSEIGTTGGYTF	TGTGCCAGCAGTGAGATAGGGACAACTGGGGGCTACACCTTC
TRBD1	once	TRBJ2-7	TRBV20-1	CSAGTGPSYEQYF	TGCAGTGCTGGGACAGGACCTTCCTACGAGCAGTACTTC
TRBD2	many	TRBJ2-3	TRBV7-2	CASSLGAGGRTDTQYF	TGTGCCAGCAGCTTAGGAGCGGGGGGCCGCACAGATACGCAGTATTTT
TRBD1	NA	TRBJ2-3	TRBV6-1	CASSAGYRGIADTQYF	TGTGCCAGCAGTGCCGGATACAGGGGTATAGCAGATACGCAGTATTTT
TRBD1	many	TRBJ2-7	TRBV9	CASSALRQGFINEQYF	TGTGCCAGCAGCGCCCTAAGACAGGGTTTTATCAACGAGCAGTACTTC
NA	NA	TRBJ2-7	TRBV7-2	CASSSFSTASYEQYF	TGTGCCAGCAGCTCCTTTAGTACAGCGTCCTACGAGCAGTACTTC
NA	many	TRBJ1-2	TRBV20-1	CSAPVRDTYGYTF	TGCAGTGCTCCAGTGAGGGACACCTATGGCTACACCTTC
TRBD1	NA	TRBJ1-6	TRBV12-3/TRBV12-4	CASSFTDRGSTLHF	TGTGCCAGCAGTTTTACGGACAGGGGTTCTACCCTCCACTTT
NA	many	TRBJ1-4	TRBV9	CASSVGQGFTNEKLFF	TGTGCCAGCAGCGTCGGGCAGGGGTTCACTAATGAAAAACTGTTTTTT
NA	many	TRBJ1-2	TRBV6-1	CASRALTGKYGYTF	TGTGCCAGCAGGGCCCTAACGGGAAAATATGGCTACACCTTC
NA	many	TRBJ1-1	TRBV6-1	CASSEAGLTEAFF	TGTGCCAGCAGTGAAGCAGGGCTAACTGAAGCTTTCTTT
NA	many	TRBJ2-5	TRBV20-1	CSAVSSNGAQYF	TGCAGTGCTGTGTCCTCGAACGGGGCCCAGTACTTC
NA	NA	TRBJ2-5	TRBV12-3/TRBV12-4	CASSPQPQETQYF	TGTGCCAGCAGTCCCCAACCACAAGAGACCCAGTACTTC
NA	once	TRBJ2-7	TRBV29-1	CSVEGLTYEQYF	TGCAGCGTTGAGGGTCTTACCTACGAGCAGTACTTC
TRBD2	many	TRBJ2-1	TRBV11-2	CASSFGSGGLPQNEQFF	TGTGCCAGCAGCTTCGGCAGCGGGGGACTACCGCAAAATGAGCAGTTCTTC